This T cell receptor beta chain was identified during a study of cytotoxic CD8 clonotypes in ibrutinib-treated CLL. Sequenced by immunoSEQ multiplex PCR; TCRdb stores in-frame clones only, minus some. This table holds 55,000 to 85,000 clones, approximately 90% found once. The junction had 14 bases not matched to a gene; V was cut back by 4 bases and J by 5 bases. The CDR3 runs to 16 residues. Germline lookup yields CDR1 SGDLS and CDR2 YYNGEE. The sample consisted of PBMCs, taken after 12 months of ibrutinib treatment. This receptor was taken from a human donor with chronic lymphocytic leukemia. This chain connects TRBV9 to TRBJ2-5, with TRBD1 matching over 7 bases. CDR3 amino acids: CASSHHRGRTLETQYF. DNA for the CDR3: TGTGCCAGCAGCCATCACAGGGGCCGCACTCTCGAGACCCAGTACTTC.